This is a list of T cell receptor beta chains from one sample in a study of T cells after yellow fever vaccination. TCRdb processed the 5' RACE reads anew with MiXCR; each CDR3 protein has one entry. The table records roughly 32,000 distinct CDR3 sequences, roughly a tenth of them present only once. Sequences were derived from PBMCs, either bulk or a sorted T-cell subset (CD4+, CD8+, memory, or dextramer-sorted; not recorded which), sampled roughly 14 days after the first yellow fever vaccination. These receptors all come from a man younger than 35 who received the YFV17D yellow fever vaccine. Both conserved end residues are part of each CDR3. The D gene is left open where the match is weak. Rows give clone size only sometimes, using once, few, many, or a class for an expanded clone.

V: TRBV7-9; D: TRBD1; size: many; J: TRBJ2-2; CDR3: CASGPQGVNTGELFF; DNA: TGTGCCAGCGGTCCTCAGGGGGTGAACACCGGGGAGCTGTTTTTT
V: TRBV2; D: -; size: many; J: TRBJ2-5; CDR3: CASSDRIQETQYF; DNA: TGTGCCAGCAGTGATAGGATCCAAGAGACCCAGTACTTC
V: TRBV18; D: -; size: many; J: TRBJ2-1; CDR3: CASSPNRDTYNEQFF; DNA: TGTGCCAGCTCACCGAACCGGGACACCTACAATGAGCAGTTCTTC
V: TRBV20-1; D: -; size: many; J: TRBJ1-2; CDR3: CSATDNYGYTF; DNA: TGCAGTGCGACCGACAACTATGGCTACACCTTC
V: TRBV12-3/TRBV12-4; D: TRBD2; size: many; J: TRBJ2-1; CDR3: CASSFGGGVHEQFF; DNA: TGTGCCAGCAGTTTTGGGGGGGGGGTCCATGAGCAGTTCTTC
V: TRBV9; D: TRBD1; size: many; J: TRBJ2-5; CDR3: CASSVGTGGIETQYF; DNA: TGTGCCAGCAGCGTCGGGACAGGGGGTATAGAGACCCAGTACTTC
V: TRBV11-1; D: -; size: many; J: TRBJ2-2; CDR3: CASSSRQLNTGELFF; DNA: TGTGCCAGCAGCTCAAGGCAGCTGAACACCGGGGAGCTGTTTTTT
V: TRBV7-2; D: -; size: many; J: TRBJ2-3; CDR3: CASSLDTDTQYF; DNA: TGTGCCAGCAGCCTGGACACAGATACGCAGTATTTT
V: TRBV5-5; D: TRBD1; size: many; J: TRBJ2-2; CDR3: CASIPGQGTGELFF; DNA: TGTGCCAGCATCCCCGGACAGGGTACCGGGGAGCTGTTTTTT
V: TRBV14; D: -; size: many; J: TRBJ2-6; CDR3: CASSQEWGITGANVLTF; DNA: TGTGCCAGCAGCCAAGAATGGGGGATCACTGGGGCCAACGTCCTGACTTTC
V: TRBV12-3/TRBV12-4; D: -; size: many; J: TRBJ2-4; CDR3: CASSPSRGVGGNIQYF; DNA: TGTGCCAGCAGTCCGTCTCGTGGGGTTGGCGGAAACATTCAGTACTTC
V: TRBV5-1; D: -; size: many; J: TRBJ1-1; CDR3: CASSLRPGAYSAMNTEAFF; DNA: TGCGCCAGCAGCTTGAGGCCGGGGGCGTATTCAGCTATGAACACTGAAGCTTTCTTT
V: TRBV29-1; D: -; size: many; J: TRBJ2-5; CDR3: CSVGRDRWGVTQYF; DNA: TGCAGCGTTGGGCGGGACCGCTGGGGGGTGACCCAGTACTTC
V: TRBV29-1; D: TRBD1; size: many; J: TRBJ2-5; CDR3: CSVGDRQETQYF; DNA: TGCAGCGTAGGGGACAGACAAGAGACCCAGTACTTC
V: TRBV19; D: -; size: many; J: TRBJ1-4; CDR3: CASSKLSVATNEKLFF; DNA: TGTGCCAGTAGTAAGTTGTCGGTTGCAACTAATGAAAAACTGTTTTTT
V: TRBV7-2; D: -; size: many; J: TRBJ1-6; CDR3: CASSPMGGAPRNSPLHF; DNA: TGTGCCAGCAGCCCCATGGGGGGGGCCCCCAGAAATTCACCCCTCCACTTT
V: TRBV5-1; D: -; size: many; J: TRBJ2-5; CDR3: CASSRDGETQYF; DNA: TGCGCCAGCTCCAGGGATGGGGAGACCCAGTACTTC
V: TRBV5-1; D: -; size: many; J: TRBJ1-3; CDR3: CASSPYSSGNTIYF; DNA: TGCGCCAGCAGCCCGTATTCGTCTGGAAACACCATATATTTT
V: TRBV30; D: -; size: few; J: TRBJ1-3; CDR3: CAWGQGDTIYF; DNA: TGTGCCTGGGGACAAGGAGACACCATATATTTT
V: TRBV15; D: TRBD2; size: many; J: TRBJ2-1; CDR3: CATSREARGGINEQFF; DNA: TGTGCCACCAGCAGAGAGGCGCGGGGGGGGATCAATGAGCAGTTCTTC
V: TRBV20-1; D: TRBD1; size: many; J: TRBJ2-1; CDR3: CSAPTGGSYNEQFF; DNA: TGCAGTGCGCCGACAGGGGGCTCCTACAATGAGCAGTTCTTC
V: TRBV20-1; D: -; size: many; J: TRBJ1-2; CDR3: CSARDRGFGYTF; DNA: TGCAGTGCTAGAGACCGGGGGTTCGGCTACACCTTC
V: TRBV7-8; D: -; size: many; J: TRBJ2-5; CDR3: CASSPMASTTGETQYF; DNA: TGTGCCAGCAGCCCAATGGCCAGCACAACCGGGGAGACCCAGTACTTC
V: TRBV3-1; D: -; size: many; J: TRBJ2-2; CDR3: CASSQARVGTGELFF; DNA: TGTGCCAGCAGCCAGGCGCGGGTCGGCACCGGGGAGCTGTTTTTT
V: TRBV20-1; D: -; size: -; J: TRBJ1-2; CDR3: CSARLRNYGYTF; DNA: TGCAGTGCTAGACTCCGTAACTATGGCTACACCTTC
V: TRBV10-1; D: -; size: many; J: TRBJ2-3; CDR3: CASSGIGTQYF; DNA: TGCGCCAGCAGTGGAATTGGTACGCAGTATTTT
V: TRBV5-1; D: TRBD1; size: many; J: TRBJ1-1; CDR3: CASSLWGGQGVGTEAFF; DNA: TGCGCCAGCAGCCTATGGGGCGGACAGGGGGTTGGTACTGAAGCTTTCTTT
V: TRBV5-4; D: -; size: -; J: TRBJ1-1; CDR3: CDSSLDRNTEAFF; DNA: TGTGACAGCAGCTTGGACAGAAACACTGAAGCTTTCTTT
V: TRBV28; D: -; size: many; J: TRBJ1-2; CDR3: CASSRGPHAFGYTF; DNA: TGTGCCAGCAGCCGGGGGCCCCACGCCTTTGGCTACACCTTC
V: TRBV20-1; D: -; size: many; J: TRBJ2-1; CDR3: CSARAWDAQQFF; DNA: TGCAGTGCTAGAGCTTGGGACGCGCAGCAGTTCTTC
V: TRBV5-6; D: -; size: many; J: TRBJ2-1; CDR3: CASSLLADSYNEQFF; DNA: TGTGCCAGCAGCTTGTTAGCGGACTCCTACAATGAGCAGTTCTTC
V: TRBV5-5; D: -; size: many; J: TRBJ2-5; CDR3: CASSFRGPGETQYF; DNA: TGTGCCAGCAGCTTTAGAGGTCCAGGGGAGACCCAGTACTTC
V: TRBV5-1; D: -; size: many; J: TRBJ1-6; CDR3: CASSLLGQPGNSPLHF; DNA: TGCGCCAGCAGCTTGCTCGGTCAACCCGGTAATTCACCCCTCCACTTT
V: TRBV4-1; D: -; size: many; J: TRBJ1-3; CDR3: CASSQLDLGFSSGNTIYF; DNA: TGCGCCAGCAGCCAACTCGACCTGGGATTTTCCTCTGGAAACACCATATATTTT
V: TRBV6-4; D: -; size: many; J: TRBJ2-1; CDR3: CASSDLSAGNSEQFF; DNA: TGTGCCAGCAGTGACTTATCCGCGGGGAATTCTGAGCAGTTCTTC
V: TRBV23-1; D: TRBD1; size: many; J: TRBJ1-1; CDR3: CASSRQGLNTEAFF; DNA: TGCGCCAGCAGTCGACAGGGGCTGAACACTGAAGCTTTCTTT